The rows below give T cell receptor beta chains drawn from one sample of a study of neurological immune-mediated disorders. TCRdb called the 5' RACE reads again in MiXCR, with one record for every CDR3 protein. There are tens of thousands of distinct CDR3 sequences in the sample; roughly a tenth occur only once, and approximately 6.6% lies in the top ten. The source material was PBMCs. Receptors were obtained from a male donor with HTLV-1-associated myelopathy (HAM/TSP). The CDR3 runs from the conserved cysteine through the conserved F or W. Each record gives: CDR3 DNA, CDR3 protein, V gene, clone size, D gene, J gene. A D gene is named only where the DNA matches it firmly. The size entry is marked missing in some rows and otherwise reads once, few, many or a size class.

cdr3_nt: TGTGCCAGCAGTACGGGACAGAACACCTACGAGCAGTACTTC
cdr3_aa: CASSTGQNTYEQYF
v_call: TRBV6-5
clone_size: many
d_call: TRBD1
j_call: TRBJ2-7

cdr3_nt: TGTGCCAGCAGCCAATCCCGAGAGGGGGTTTCACCCCTCCACTTT
cdr3_aa: CASSQSREGVSPLHF
v_call: TRBV16
clone_size: many
d_call: .
j_call: TRBJ1-6

cdr3_nt: TGTGCCAGCAGTGAAGCACAGATACTCAGGGGACCCGGCTACACCTTC
cdr3_aa: CASSEAQILRGPGYTF
v_call: TRBV6-1
clone_size: .
d_call: .
j_call: TRBJ1-2

cdr3_nt: TGTGCCAGCAGCGTGCAGGGGAACACCGGGGAGCTGTTTTTT
cdr3_aa: CASSVQGNTGELFF
v_call: TRBV9
clone_size: many
d_call: .
j_call: TRBJ2-2

cdr3_nt: TGTGCCAGCAGCTTGATCAATGAAAAACTGTTTTTT
cdr3_aa: CASSLINEKLFF
v_call: TRBV7-9
clone_size: many
d_call: .
j_call: TRBJ1-4

cdr3_nt: TGCGCCAACAGCTTACAGGGTGGGAACACTGAAGCTTTCTTT
cdr3_aa: CANSLQGGNTEAFF
v_call: TRBV5-1
clone_size: .
d_call: .
j_call: TRBJ1-1

cdr3_nt: TGTGCCAGCAGTCAAGGACAGGGCTATGGCTACACCTTC
cdr3_aa: CASSQGQGYGYTF
v_call: TRBV12-3/TRBV12-4
clone_size: many
d_call: TRBD1
j_call: TRBJ1-2

cdr3_nt: TGTGCCAGCAGCCCCAACCGCATACTCACTGAAGCTTTCTTT
cdr3_aa: CASSPNRILTEAFF
v_call: TRBV12-3/TRBV12-4
clone_size: few
d_call: .
j_call: TRBJ1-1

cdr3_nt: TGTGCCAGCGGAAGGGCGGCCACTGAAGCTTTCTTT
cdr3_aa: CASGRAATEAFF
v_call: TRBV12-3/TRBV12-4
clone_size: few
d_call: .
j_call: TRBJ1-1

cdr3_nt: TGTGCCAGCAGCTTAGAGGGGAGCCAGCCCCAGCATTTT
cdr3_aa: CASSLEGSQPQHF
v_call: TRBV7-9
clone_size: many
d_call: .
j_call: TRBJ1-5

cdr3_nt: TGCGCCAGCAGTGAGGCCCAGGGTGTGGGCACAGATACGCAGTATTTT
cdr3_aa: CASSEAQGVGTDTQYF
v_call: TRBV10-1
clone_size: many
d_call: .
j_call: TRBJ2-3

cdr3_nt: TGTGCCAGCAGCTTCCCCGGGATTACCGACGAGCAGTACTTC
cdr3_aa: CASSFPGITDEQYF
v_call: TRBV7-9
clone_size: many
d_call: .
j_call: TRBJ2-7

cdr3_nt: TGCAGCGTTGAGCGGGCAGGCGGCCTCGAAGCTTTCTTT
cdr3_aa: CSVERAGGLEAFF
v_call: TRBV29-1
clone_size: .
d_call: .
j_call: TRBJ1-1

cdr3_nt: TGCGCCAGCAGCCCATCGGTGGGGGTCTACGAGCAGTACTTC
cdr3_aa: CASSPSVGVYEQYF
v_call: TRBV5-1
clone_size: .
d_call: .
j_call: TRBJ2-7

cdr3_nt: TGCGCCAGCAGCCATCCCCCTGGACTAATGGACAATGAGCGGTTCTTC
cdr3_aa: CASSHPPGLMDNERFF
v_call: TRBV5-1
clone_size: .
d_call: .
j_call: TRBJ2-1

cdr3_nt: TGTGCCAGCTCCCGACAGGGGTCCACTAGCACAGATACGCAGTATTTT
cdr3_aa: CASSRQGSTSTDTQYF
v_call: TRBV18
clone_size: many
d_call: TRBD1
j_call: TRBJ2-3

cdr3_nt: TGTGCCAGTAGCCATATCAGAGGCTCTGGGGCCAACGTCCTGACTTTC
cdr3_aa: CASSHIRGSGANVLTF
v_call: TRBV19
clone_size: many
d_call: .
j_call: TRBJ2-6

cdr3_nt: TGTGCCAGCAGCTTAGAGATTGCGAACACTGAAGCTTTCTTT
cdr3_aa: CASSLEIANTEAFF
v_call: TRBV7-9
clone_size: many
d_call: .
j_call: TRBJ1-1

cdr3_nt: TGTGCCACCAGTCGAATTGGGGGAAAATACAATGAGCAGTTCTTC
cdr3_aa: CATSRIGGKYNEQFF
v_call: TRBV24-1
clone_size: many
d_call: .
j_call: TRBJ2-1

cdr3_nt: TGTGCCAGCAGCTCCCGCAGTCGCCCTATACTGAATGAGCAGTTCTTC
cdr3_aa: CASSSRSRPILNEQFF
v_call: TRBV3-1
clone_size: many
d_call: .
j_call: TRBJ2-1

cdr3_nt: TGTGCCAGCAGGGTTTCCGGGGGAGCCGAGACCCAGTACTTC
cdr3_aa: CASRVSGGAETQYF
v_call: TRBV28
clone_size: many
d_call: .
j_call: TRBJ2-5

cdr3_nt: TGTGCCAGCAATGATAGACCGGACGGTAATTCACCCCTCCACTTT
cdr3_aa: CASNDRPDGNSPLHF
v_call: TRBV6-1
clone_size: many
d_call: .
j_call: TRBJ1-6

cdr3_nt: TGTGCCAGCAGCCCCTCACTAGCAGGAGAGACCCAGTACTTC
cdr3_aa: CASSPSLAGETQYF
v_call: TRBV7-2
clone_size: many
d_call: .
j_call: TRBJ2-5

cdr3_nt: TGTGCCAGCAGTCCCCGGGCTAGCGGGGGGGCCAGCTCCTACAATGAGCAGTTCTTC
cdr3_aa: CASSPRASGGASSYNEQFF
v_call: TRBV7-6
clone_size: many
d_call: TRBD2
j_call: TRBJ2-1

cdr3_nt: TGTGCCAGCAGCCAAGCAGTGGGACAGGGCAACGAGCAGTACTTC
cdr3_aa: CASSQAVGQGNEQYF
v_call: TRBV4-2
clone_size: .
d_call: TRBD1
j_call: TRBJ2-7

cdr3_nt: TGTGCCAGCAGGGGGACAGGGATCGGCACTGAAGCTTTCTTT
cdr3_aa: CASRGTGIGTEAFF
v_call: TRBV6-2/TRBV6-3
clone_size: many
d_call: TRBD1
j_call: TRBJ1-1

cdr3_nt: TGTGCCAGCAGTTTATTCCCCCCGGGACTAGCACCAGAGACCCAGTACTTC
cdr3_aa: CASSLFPPGLAPETQYF
v_call: TRBV27
clone_size: .
d_call: TRBD2
j_call: TRBJ2-5